This T cell receptor beta chain was sequenced in a study of T cell responses to AZD1222 COVID-19 vaccine (dated by TCRdb to the early 2020s). At the level of the whole study: AZD1222 recipients whose second dose came at about 4 weeks and those whose second dose came at about 12 weeks were combined into one group, since spike-specific TCR depth and breadth did not differ between the two schedules. TCR sequencing was performed for approximately 240 trial participants, of whom about 200 were given two doses of AZD1222 and about 25 were given two doses of MenACWY control vaccine. Trial participants were enrolled into age subgroups of 18-55, 56-69 and 70-plus years, which contained around 150, 29 and 61 TCR-sequenced participants, respectively. The research as a whole found: Conclusions about previously exposed vaccinees are limited, since just five or six AZD1222 recipients were seropositive for SARS-CoV-2 at baseline. The vaccine-associated CD4 TCRs covered the entire spike protein, and the dominant responses fell in regions 160-218 and 743-854. Participants were mostly white British, with more females than males. The authors suggested clonal diversity may have been underestimated. Epitopes outside the regions mutated in the B.1.351 and B.1.1.7 variants were reportedly recognized by nearly half of the unique spike-specific TCRs. In the small 56-69-year group, the increase in depth fell short of significance, most likely because of low power. Because no day 14 peak-response samples were available, repertoires were characterized only after the peak T cell response. Spike-specific TCR breadth and depth rose significantly after two AZD1222 doses compared with day 0 and with MenACWY recipients.

From its cysteine to its phenylalanine, the CDR3 spans 17 amino acids. The DNA shown is the 51-base CDR3, in frame from base 1. The junction shows trimming of 0 bases on V and 2 bases on J, and the gene matches do not reach 9 bases of it. CDR1 and CDR2, looked up from the germline V gene, are SQVTM and ANQGSEA. The intended sense of this specimen's time point label: baseline before first vaccination. Vaccinee samples were obtained from the UK trials COV001 and COV002, which included a single-blind randomized controlled phase 2/3 trial of AZD1222 (ChAdOx1 nCoV-19) in healthy adults. For TCRbeta chain sequencing, PBMC samples were collected from trial participants at day 0 and at day 28 after the second dose. The CDR3 regions of human TCRbeta chains were analyzed by immunosequencing. Turning to the authors' computational methods: Repertoire TCRs were matched against a reference library of SARS-CoV-2-specific TCRs generated with the MIRA antigen-specificity platform. Breadth was defined as the fraction of unique TCRs that were SARS-CoV-2-associated. Depth was defined as the fraction of total T cells that were SARS-CoV-2-associated. Each spike-specific TCR was assigned to its reactive spike region and to a CD4 or CD8 class using the MIRA data. Log10-transformed breadth and depth values were compared by one-way ANOVA with Sidak's multiple comparisons tests. Drawn from immuneACCESS, this table holds only the in-frame rearrangements with V and J called that TCRdb kept. Clones are partly lost; checked studies trace under half to an unresolved V gene and leave the rest unexplained. The V and J calls and clone size come from that table; D and trimming were worked out from the DNA. Counted in this sample were roughly 190,000 clones; 85% to 95% of them appeared once. The ten largest clonotypes hold 3% to 5% of the sample.

A remark on this clone: The antigen this receptor binds is unknown. Base qualities are not at hand, and no much larger clone is one base apart.

This receptor was identified in an adult in good health. This sample comprised peripheral blood, obtained on day 0 of AZD1222 vaccination. The rearranged segments are TRBV29-1 and TRBJ2-7; TRBD2 aligns with 11 central bases. The DNA sequence is TGCAGCGTTGAAGATGGATCCGGGACTAGCGGAACCTACGAGCAGTACTTC. Its protein reads: CSVEDGSGTSGTYEQYF.